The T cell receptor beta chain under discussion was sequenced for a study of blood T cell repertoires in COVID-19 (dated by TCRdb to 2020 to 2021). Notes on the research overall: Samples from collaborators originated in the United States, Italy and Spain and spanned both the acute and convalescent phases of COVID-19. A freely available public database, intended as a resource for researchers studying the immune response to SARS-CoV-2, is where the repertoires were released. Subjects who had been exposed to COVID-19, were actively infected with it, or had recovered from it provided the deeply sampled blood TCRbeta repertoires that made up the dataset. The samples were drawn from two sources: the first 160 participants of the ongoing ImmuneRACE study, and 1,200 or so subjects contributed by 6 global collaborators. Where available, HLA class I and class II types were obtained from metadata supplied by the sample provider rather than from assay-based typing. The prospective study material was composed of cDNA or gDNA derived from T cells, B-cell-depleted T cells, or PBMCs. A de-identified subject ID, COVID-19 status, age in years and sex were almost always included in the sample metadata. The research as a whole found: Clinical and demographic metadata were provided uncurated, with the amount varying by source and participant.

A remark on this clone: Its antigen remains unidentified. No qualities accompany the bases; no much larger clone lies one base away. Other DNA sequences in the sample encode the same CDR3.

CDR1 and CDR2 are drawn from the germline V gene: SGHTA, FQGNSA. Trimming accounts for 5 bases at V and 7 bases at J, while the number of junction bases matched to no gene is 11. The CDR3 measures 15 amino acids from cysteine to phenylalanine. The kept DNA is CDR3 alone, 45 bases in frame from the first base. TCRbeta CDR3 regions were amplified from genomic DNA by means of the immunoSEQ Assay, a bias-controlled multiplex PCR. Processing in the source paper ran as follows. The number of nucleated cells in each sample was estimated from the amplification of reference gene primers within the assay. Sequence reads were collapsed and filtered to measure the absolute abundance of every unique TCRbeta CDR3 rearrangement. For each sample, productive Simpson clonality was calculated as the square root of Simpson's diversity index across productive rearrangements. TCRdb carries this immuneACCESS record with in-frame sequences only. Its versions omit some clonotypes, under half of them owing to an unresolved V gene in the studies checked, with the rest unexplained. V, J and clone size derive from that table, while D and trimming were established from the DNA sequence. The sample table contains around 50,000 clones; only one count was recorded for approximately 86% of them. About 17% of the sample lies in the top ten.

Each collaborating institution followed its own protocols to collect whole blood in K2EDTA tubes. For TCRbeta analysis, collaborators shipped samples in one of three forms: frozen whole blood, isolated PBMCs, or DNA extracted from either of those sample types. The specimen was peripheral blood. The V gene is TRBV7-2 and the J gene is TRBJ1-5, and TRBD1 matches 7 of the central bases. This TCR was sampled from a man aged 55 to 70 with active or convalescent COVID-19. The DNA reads TGTGCCAGCAGCCCGCGGACAGGTGTGGGCCAGCCCCAGCATTTT. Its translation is CASSPRTGVGQPQHF.